The rows below give T cell receptor beta chains drawn from one sample of a study of T cell changes during pregnancy in multiple sclerosis. Data came from immunoSEQ multiplex PCR; TCRdb stores just in-frame clones and leaves some out. The sample lists about 8,500 clones; around 90% were seen once. The starting material was CD8+ T cells from peripheral blood mononuclear cells, obtained in the first trimester of pregnancy. The receptor source for this set is a female donor in good health, enrolled as a control in a pregnancy study. Each CDR3 is given with its conserved first and last residue. D genes are given only for firm matches. The size entry is marked missing in some rows and otherwise reads once, few, many or a size class.

CDR3 DNA: TGTGCCAGCAGTGAAGAGGTTACGAATTCACCCCTCCACTTT
CDR3 protein: CASSEEVTNSPLHF
clone size: NA
D gene: NA
V gene: TRBV6-4
J gene: TRBJ1-6

CDR3 DNA: TGTGCCAGCAGCGGAGGAGGGACTGAAGCTTTCTTT
CDR3 protein: CASSGGGTEAFF
clone size: NA
D gene: NA
V gene: TRBV9
J gene: TRBJ1-1

CDR3 DNA: TGTGCCTGGACCGCCGGGACAACGTATGGCTACACCTTC
CDR3 protein: CAWTAGTTYGYTF
clone size: NA
D gene: NA
V gene: TRBV30
J gene: TRBJ1-2

CDR3 DNA: TGTGCCAGTAGTATTTTCGGACTTGAAGCTTTCTTT
CDR3 protein: CASSIFGLEAFF
clone size: NA
D gene: NA
V gene: TRBV19
J gene: TRBJ1-1

CDR3 DNA: TGTGCCAGCAGTTACAATGTAGCGGGGGACTACAATGAGCAGTTCTTC
CDR3 protein: CASSYNVAGDYNEQFF
clone size: NA
D gene: TRBD2
V gene: TRBV6-5
J gene: TRBJ2-1

CDR3 DNA: TGCGCCAGCAGATCCCAACCTGGCGGGAGGACTTACAATGAGCAGTTCTTC
CDR3 protein: CASRSQPGGRTYNEQFF
clone size: NA
D gene: TRBD2
V gene: TRBV5-1
J gene: TRBJ2-1

CDR3 DNA: TGTGCCAGCAGCCCCGACAGGGGTAGCTCCTACAATGAGCAGTTCTTC
CDR3 protein: CASSPDRGSSYNEQFF
clone size: NA
D gene: TRBD1
V gene: TRBV28
J gene: TRBJ2-1

CDR3 DNA: TGCGCCAGCAGCCCGGACAGGATCTCCTACGAGCAGTACTTC
CDR3 protein: CASSPDRISYEQYF
clone size: NA
D gene: TRBD1
V gene: TRBV4-1
J gene: TRBJ2-7

CDR3 DNA: TGCGCCAGCAGCTCCCCAAGAATGGGACTCCAAGAGACCCAGTACTTC
CDR3 protein: CASSSPRMGLQETQYF
clone size: NA
D gene: NA
V gene: TRBV5-1
J gene: TRBJ2-5

CDR3 DNA: TGTGCCAGCAGCTTGATCGACAGGGCTTCGTCATACGAGCAGTACTTC
CDR3 protein: CASSLIDRASSYEQYF
clone size: NA
D gene: TRBD1
V gene: TRBV13
J gene: TRBJ2-7

CDR3 DNA: TGTGCCAGCAGCTTGGGGGGGGGCGAGCAGTACTTC
CDR3 protein: CASSLGGGEQYF
clone size: NA
D gene: TRBD2
V gene: TRBV5-4
J gene: TRBJ2-7

CDR3 DNA: TGTGCCAGCAGTTTATCGCCCCGGGTTACGAACACTGAAGCTTTCTTT
CDR3 protein: CASSLSPRVTNTEAFF
clone size: NA
D gene: NA
V gene: TRBV27
J gene: TRBJ1-1

CDR3 DNA: TGTGCCAGCAGTGAGAGCGGGGGGCGCGCAGATACGCAGTATTTT
CDR3 protein: CASSESGGRADTQYF
clone size: NA
D gene: TRBD2
V gene: TRBV6-4
J gene: TRBJ2-3

CDR3 DNA: TGTGCCAGCAGCCCTCCGGGACAGGGTTATGGCTACACCTTC
CDR3 protein: CASSPPGQGYGYTF
clone size: once
D gene: TRBD1
V gene: TRBV7-9
J gene: TRBJ1-2

CDR3 DNA: TGCAGTGCACACGGGGACGAGCAGTACTTC
CDR3 protein: CSAHGDEQYF
clone size: once
D gene: NA
V gene: TRBV20-1
J gene: TRBJ2-7

CDR3 DNA: TGTGCCAGCAGTTTATTAGGAGGACGCGAGCAGTACTTC
CDR3 protein: CASSLLGGREQYF
clone size: NA
D gene: NA
V gene: TRBV27
J gene: TRBJ2-7

CDR3 DNA: TGTGCCAGCAGCCAGCGGGGGACCTACGAGCAGTACTTC
CDR3 protein: CASSQRGTYEQYF
clone size: NA
D gene: TRBD2
V gene: TRBV11-3
J gene: TRBJ2-7

CDR3 DNA: TGTGCCAGCAGTTTACTGGCGGGAGAAACAGATACGCAGTATTTT
CDR3 protein: CASSLLAGETDTQYF
clone size: NA
D gene: TRBD2
V gene: TRBV27
J gene: TRBJ2-3

CDR3 DNA: TGTGCCAGCAGCTTAGAGTTAGCGGGGGCCCAAGAGACCCAGTACTTC
CDR3 protein: CASSLELAGAQETQYF
clone size: NA
D gene: TRBD2
V gene: TRBV7-2
J gene: TRBJ2-5

CDR3 DNA: TGTGCCAGCAGTCCGACAGGGGGAGGGACAGATACGCAGTATTTT
CDR3 protein: CASSPTGGGTDTQYF
clone size: NA
D gene: TRBD1
V gene: TRBV2
J gene: TRBJ2-3

CDR3 DNA: TGTGCCAGCAGTGGGAGGGCCTTCGGGGGCACAGATACGCAGTATTTT
CDR3 protein: CASSGRAFGGTDTQYF
clone size: NA
D gene: TRBD2
V gene: TRBV13
J gene: TRBJ2-3

CDR3 DNA: TGTGCCAGCAGCTTAGCACCGCCCCGGAGACTGTTTTTT
CDR3 protein: CASSLAPPRRLFF
clone size: NA
D gene: NA
V gene: TRBV11-2
J gene: TRBJ1-4

CDR3 DNA: TGTGCCAGCAGCAATACAGGGGACTATGGCTACACCTTC
CDR3 protein: CASSNTGDYGYTF
clone size: NA
D gene: TRBD1
V gene: TRBV6-5
J gene: TRBJ1-2

CDR3 DNA: TGTGCCAGCAGCCAAGATCTGGGCGGGGGGTCGTACGAGCAGTACTTC
CDR3 protein: CASSQDLGGGSYEQYF
clone size: NA
D gene: TRBD2
V gene: TRBV4-2
J gene: TRBJ2-7

CDR3 DNA: TGTGCCAGCAGCCAGGGGGCGAGCACAGATACGCAGTATTTT
CDR3 protein: CASSQGASTDTQYF
clone size: NA
D gene: TRBD1
V gene: TRBV11-3
J gene: TRBJ2-3

CDR3 DNA: TGTGCCAGCATCGACCGTCTAGCGGGGGACACCGGGGAGCTGTTTTTT
CDR3 protein: CASIDRLAGDTGELFF
clone size: once
D gene: NA
V gene: TRBV21-1
J gene: TRBJ2-2

CDR3 DNA: TGTGCCAGCAGCCCGTACAGCTCCAATCAGCCCCAGCATTTT
CDR3 protein: CASSPYSSNQPQHF
clone size: NA
D gene: NA
V gene: TRBV7-8
J gene: TRBJ1-5

CDR3 DNA: TGTGCCTGGAGTGGGGCTGACCAGCGGACCTACAATGAGCAGTTCTTC
CDR3 protein: CAWSGADQRTYNEQFF
clone size: NA
D gene: NA
V gene: TRBV30
J gene: TRBJ2-1

CDR3 DNA: TGTGCCAGCCGGACTAGCGGTTCCTACAATGAGCAGTTCTTC
CDR3 protein: CASRTSGSYNEQFF
clone size: NA
D gene: TRBD2
V gene: TRBV27
J gene: TRBJ2-1

CDR3 DNA: TGTGCTCTATCACCCCCGGCTTTCTTT
CDR3 protein: CALSPPAFF
clone size: few
D gene: NA
V gene: TRBV30
J gene: TRBJ1-1